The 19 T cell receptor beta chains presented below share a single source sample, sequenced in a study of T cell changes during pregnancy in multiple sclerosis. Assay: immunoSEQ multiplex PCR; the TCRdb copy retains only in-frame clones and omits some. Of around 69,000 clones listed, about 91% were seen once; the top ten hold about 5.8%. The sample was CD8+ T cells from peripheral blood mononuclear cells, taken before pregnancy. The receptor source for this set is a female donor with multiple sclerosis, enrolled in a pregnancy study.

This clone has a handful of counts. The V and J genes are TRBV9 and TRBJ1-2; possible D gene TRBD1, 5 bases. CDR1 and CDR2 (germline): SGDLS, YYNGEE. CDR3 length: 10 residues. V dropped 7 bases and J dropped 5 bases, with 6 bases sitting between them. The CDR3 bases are TGTGCCAGCGGGGGGTATGGCTACACCTTC. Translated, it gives CASGGYGYTF.

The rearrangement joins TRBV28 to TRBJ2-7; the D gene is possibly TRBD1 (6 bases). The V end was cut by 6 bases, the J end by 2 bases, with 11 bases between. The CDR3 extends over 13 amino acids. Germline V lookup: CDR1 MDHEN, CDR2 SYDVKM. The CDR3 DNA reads TGTGCCAGCAGCGCTCAGGGGACCTACGAGCAGTACTTC. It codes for CASSAQGTYEQYF.

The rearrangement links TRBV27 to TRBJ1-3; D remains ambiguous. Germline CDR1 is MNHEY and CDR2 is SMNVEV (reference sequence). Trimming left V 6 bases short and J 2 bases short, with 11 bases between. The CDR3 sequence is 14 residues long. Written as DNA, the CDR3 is TGTGCCAGCAGCCGTGCGGCGGCTGGAAACACCATATATTTT. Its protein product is CASSRAAAGNTIYF.

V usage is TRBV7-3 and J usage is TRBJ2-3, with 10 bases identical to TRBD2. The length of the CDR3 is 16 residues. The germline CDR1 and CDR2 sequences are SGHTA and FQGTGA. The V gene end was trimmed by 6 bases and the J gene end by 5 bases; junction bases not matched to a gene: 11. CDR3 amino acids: CASRRGSGGAKDTQYF. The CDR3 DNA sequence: TGTGCCAGCAGAAGGGGCAGCGGGGGGGCCAAAGATACGCAGTATTTT.

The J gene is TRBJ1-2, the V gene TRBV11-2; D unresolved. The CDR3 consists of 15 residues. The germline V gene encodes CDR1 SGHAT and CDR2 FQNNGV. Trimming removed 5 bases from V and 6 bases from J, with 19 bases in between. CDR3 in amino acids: CASSQRWEGGNGYTF. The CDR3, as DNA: TGTGCCAGCAGCCAAAGGTGGGAGGGTGGAAATGGCTACACCTTC.

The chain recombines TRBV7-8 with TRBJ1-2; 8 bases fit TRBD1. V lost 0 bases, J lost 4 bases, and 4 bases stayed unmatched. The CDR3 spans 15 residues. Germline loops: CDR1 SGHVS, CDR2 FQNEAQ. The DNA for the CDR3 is TGTGCCAGCAGCTTAGCCGCGACAGGGGCCTATGGCTACACCTTC. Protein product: CASSLAATGAYGYTF.

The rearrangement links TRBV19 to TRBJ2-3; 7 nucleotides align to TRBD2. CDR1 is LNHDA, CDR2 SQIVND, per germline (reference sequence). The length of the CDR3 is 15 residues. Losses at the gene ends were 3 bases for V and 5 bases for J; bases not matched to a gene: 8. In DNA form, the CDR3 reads TGTGCCAGTAGTATCCTCGGACTAGTGGTAGATACGCAGTATTTT. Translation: CASSILGLVVDTQYF.

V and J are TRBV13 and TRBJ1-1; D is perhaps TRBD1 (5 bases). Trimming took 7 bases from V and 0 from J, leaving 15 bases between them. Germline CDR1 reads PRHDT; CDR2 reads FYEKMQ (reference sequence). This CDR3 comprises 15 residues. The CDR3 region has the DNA TGTGCCAGCACCCCGGGGGGGGAAATGAACACTGAAGCTTTCTTT. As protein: CASTPGGEMNTEAFF.

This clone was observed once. The CDR3 sequence: CASTHRGAPREKLFF. CDR3 DNA sequence: TGTGCCAGTACCCATCGGGGGGCCCCCCGAGAAAAACTGTTTTTT. The chain carries TRBV19 and TRBJ1-4; TRBD1 might be the D (6 bases). The CDR3 has 15 residues. V was shortened by 7 bases and J by 8 bases, with 20 bases between the two germline ends. Per the germline V gene, CDR1 is LNHDA and CDR2 is SQIVND (reference sequence).

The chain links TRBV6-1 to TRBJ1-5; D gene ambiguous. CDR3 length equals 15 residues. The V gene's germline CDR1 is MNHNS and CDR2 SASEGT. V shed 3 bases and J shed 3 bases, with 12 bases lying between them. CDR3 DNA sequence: TGTGCCAGCAGTGATAGGTCCCAGGTCAATCAGCCCCAGCATTTT. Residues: CASSDRSQVNQPQHF.

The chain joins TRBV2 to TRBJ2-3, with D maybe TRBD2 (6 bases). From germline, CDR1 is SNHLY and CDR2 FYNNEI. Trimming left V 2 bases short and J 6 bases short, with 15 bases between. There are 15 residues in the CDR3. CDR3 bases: TGTGCCAGCAGTGAATTCACGACTAGTGGGGATACGCAGTATTTT. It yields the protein CASSEFTTSGDTQYF.

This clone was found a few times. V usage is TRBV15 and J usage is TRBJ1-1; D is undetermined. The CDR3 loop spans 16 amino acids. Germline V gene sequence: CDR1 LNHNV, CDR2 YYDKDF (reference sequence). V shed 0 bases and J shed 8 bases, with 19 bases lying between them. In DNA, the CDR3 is TGTGCCACCAGCAGAGATCTGTCAGCGCAGTCTTCGGAAGCTTTCTTT. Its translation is CATSRDLSAQSSEAFF.

The CDR3 DNA sequence: TGTGCCAGCAGCTTAGGAGGACTAACCTACGAGCAGTACTTC. Amino acid sequence: CASSLGGLTYEQYF. This sequence joins TRBV11-2 and TRBJ2-7; the D gene is possibly TRBD2 (6 bases). Germline V CDR1 and CDR2: SGHAT, FQNNGV. The CDR3 consists of 14 residues. Trimming left V 1 base short and J 2 bases short, with 9 bases between.

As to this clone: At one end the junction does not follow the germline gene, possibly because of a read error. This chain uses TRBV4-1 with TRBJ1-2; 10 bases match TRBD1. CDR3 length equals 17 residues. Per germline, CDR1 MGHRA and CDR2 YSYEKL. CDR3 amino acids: CASSQGTGGWGAYSYTF. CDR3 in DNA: TGCGCCAGCAGCCAAGGGACAGGGGGTTGGGGGGCCTATAGCTACACCTTC.

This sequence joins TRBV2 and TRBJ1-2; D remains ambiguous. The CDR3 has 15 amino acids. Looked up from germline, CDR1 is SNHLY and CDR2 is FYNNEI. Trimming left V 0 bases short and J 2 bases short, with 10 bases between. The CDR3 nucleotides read TGTGCCAGCAGTGAAGCGGGAGTGGGGAACTATGGCTACACCTTC. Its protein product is CASSEAGVGNYGYTF. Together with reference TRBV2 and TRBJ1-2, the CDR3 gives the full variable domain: EPEVTQTPSHQVTQMGQEVILRCVPISNHLYFYWYRQILGQKVEFLVSFYNNEISEKSEIFDDQFSVERPDGSNFTLKIRSTKLEDSAMYFCASSEAGVGNYGYTFGSGTRLTVV.

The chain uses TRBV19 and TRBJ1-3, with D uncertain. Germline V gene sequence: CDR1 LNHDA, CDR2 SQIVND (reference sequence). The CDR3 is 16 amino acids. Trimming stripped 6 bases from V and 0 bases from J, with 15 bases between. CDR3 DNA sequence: TGTGCCAGTAGCTCAGAGGTGGTGAGCTCTGGAAACACCATATATTTT. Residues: CASSSEVVSSGNTIYF. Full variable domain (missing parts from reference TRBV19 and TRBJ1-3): DGGITQSPKYLFRKEGQNVTLSCEQNLNHDAMYWYRQDPGQGLRLIYYSQIVNDFQKGDIAEGYSVSREKKESFPLTVTSAQKNPTAFYLCASSSEVVSSGNTIYFGEGSWLTVV.

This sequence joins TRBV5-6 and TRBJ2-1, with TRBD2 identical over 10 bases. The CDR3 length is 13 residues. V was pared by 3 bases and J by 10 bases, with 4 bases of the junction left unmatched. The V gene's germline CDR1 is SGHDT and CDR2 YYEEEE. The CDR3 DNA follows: TGTGCCAGCAGCTACCCTAGCGGGGGAGAGCAGTTCTTC. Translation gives CASSYPSGGEQFF.

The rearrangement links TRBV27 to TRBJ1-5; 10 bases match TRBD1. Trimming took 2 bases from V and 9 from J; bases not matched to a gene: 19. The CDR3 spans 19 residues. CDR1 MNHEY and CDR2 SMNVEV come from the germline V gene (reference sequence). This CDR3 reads CASSLLPGQGRRPSSPQHF. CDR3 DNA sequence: TGTGCCAGCAGTTTACTTCCGGGACAGGGGCGCCGACCTTCTTCGCCCCAGCATTTT.

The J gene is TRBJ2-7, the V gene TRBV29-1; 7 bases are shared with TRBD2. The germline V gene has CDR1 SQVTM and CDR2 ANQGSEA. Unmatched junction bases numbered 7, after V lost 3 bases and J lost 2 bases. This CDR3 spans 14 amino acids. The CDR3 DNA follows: TGCAGCGTTGAGTTAGCGGGCGCCACCTACGAGCAGTACTTC. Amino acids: CSVELAGATYEQYF.